The sequence of this T cell receptor beta chain was determined in a study of tumor-infiltrating lymphocytes in primary liver carcinoma. This CDR3 comprises 14 residues. Germline CDR1 SQVTM, CDR2 ANQGSEA. V shed 4 bases, J shed 5 bases, and the junction held 8 bases outside the gene matches. This clonotype was detected ten times or more. TCR beta cDNA was reverse-transcribed from approximately 0.45 ug of total RNA. The reaction used a constant-region primer and ProtoScript II reverse transcriptase. Slightly modified ARM-PCR, run as three nested multiplex PCR rounds, produced the TCR beta libraries. The opening two PCR rounds, approximately 10 cycles each, paired TRBV1-TRBV30 forward primers with a C-beta reverse primer. TCRdb re-derived calls from the multiplex PCR reads in MiXCR, one entry per CDR3 protein. The sample gives about 330,000 distinct CDR3 sequences, less than 75% of which show up once; about 6% is in the top ten.

Unsorted whole blood served as the source of blood RNA, and germline DNA was extracted as well. The sample comprised peripheral blood. The chain employs TRBV29-1 and TRBJ2-5, with TRBD2 matching 9 bases. The clonotype was recovered from a man aged 40-50 years with primary liver carcinoma and hepatitis B virus infection. CDR3 DNA: TGCAGCGTTGCACTAGCGGGTGGGGGGGAGACCCAGTACTTC. This gives the protein CSVALAGGGETQYF.